A single sample is the source of the 18 T cell receptor beta chains below, sequenced in a study of early T cells in non-severe SARS-CoV-2 infection. TCRdb independently ran MiXCR on the 5' RACE reads; one entry per CDR3 protein. The repertoire holds 55,000 to 70,000 distinct CDR3 sequences, with about 10% as singletons. Sequenced sample: whole blood. Receptor source: an adult who was a healthcare worker with PCR-confirmed SARS-CoV-2 infection or an uninfected control (not recorded which).

The chain links TRBV20-1 to TRBJ2-5; 7 bases line up with TRBD2. CDR1 is DFQATT, CDR2 SNEGSKA, per germline (reference sequence). V shed 6 bases and J 1 base; nucleotides not matched to a gene: 11. The CDR3 totals 15 residues. Written as DNA, the CDR3 is TGCAGTGCCACGAGCCCCTCTAGCGGCCAAGAGACCCAGTACTTC. Its protein is CSATSPSSGQETQYF.

CDR3 in DNA: TGTGCCAGCAGGCGTAGCGGGAACGGGGCAGATACGCAGTATTTT. It is translated as CASRRSGNGADTQYF. The gene calls are TRBV12-3 or TRBV12-4 and TRBJ2-3; 8 bases agree with TRBD2. The CDR3 spans 15 residues. Trimming removed 6 bases from V and 4 bases from J; junction bases left unmatched: 9.

The chain employs TRBV7-8 and TRBJ2-7; 8 nucleotides align to TRBD1. The CDR3 has 14 amino acids. The junction had 6 bases not matched to a gene; V was cut back by 2 bases and J by 6 bases. Germline V gene lookup returns CDR1 SGHVS and CDR2 FQNEAQ. The CDR3 region has the DNA TGTGCCAGCAGCTTATGGGGACAGGAAGGCGAGCAGTACTTC. Encoded protein: CASSLWGQEGEQYF.

This clonotype was seen ten or more times. The chain employs TRBV12-5 and TRBJ1-1; 9 nucleotides match TRBD1. Germline CDR1 LGHNT, CDR2 FRNRAP. The CDR3 loop spans 16 amino acids. V lost 4 bases, J lost 0 bases, and 6 bases stayed unmatched. The CDR3 loop is CASGSGTGTVNTEAFF. DNA of the CDR3: TGTGCTAGTGGTTCCGGGACAGGGACCGTGAACACTGAAGCTTTCTTT.

This clonotype occurred a few times. This chain links TRBV20-1 with TRBJ2-1; 11 positions match TRBD2. V lost 0 bases and J lost 4; bases outside the gene matches: 8. Germline V lookup: CDR1 DFQATT, CDR2 SNEGSKA (reference sequence). The CDR3 is 17 residues long. The DNA of the CDR3 is TGCAGTGCTAGAGATCTCCAGGGGACTAGCGGTTACAATGAGCAGTTCTTC. Protein product: CSARDLQGTSGYNEQFF.

In its sample, this clonotype is medium-sized. The chain carries TRBV5-5 and TRBJ1-1, with D unclear. V lost 0 bases and J 1 base, leaving 13 bases between the germline ends. Germline CDR1 is SGHKS and CDR2 is YYEKEE (reference sequence). The CDR3 is made up of 16 amino acids. As DNA, the CDR3 is TGTGCCAGCAGCTTGGGTTGGGCCGGGTGGAACACTGAAGCTTTCTTT. Translated: CASSLGWAGWNTEAFF.

The table lists this clonotype with a few counts. The rearrangement links TRBV20-1 to TRBJ2-7; 7 nucleotides match TRBD1. V shed 3 bases and J 4 bases; nucleotides not matched to a gene: 12. The CDR3 is 15 amino acids. CDR1 is DFQATT and CDR2 is SNEGSKA in the germline V gene (reference sequence). The CDR3, as DNA: TGCAGTGCTAGTGATACCGGGACAGTTAGGTACGAGCAGTACTTC. Protein sequence: CSASDTGTVRYEQYF.

This clonotype showed up many times. The V and J genes are TRBV20-1 and TRBJ1-5, with D unresolved. Trimming stripped 0 bases from V and 2 bases from J, with 11 bases between. This CDR3 has 15 residues. CDR1 is DFQATT, CDR2 SNEGSKA, per germline (reference sequence). The CDR3: CSARDRIGGNQPQHF. The CDR3 DNA is TGCAGTGCTAGAGACCGAATCGGGGGCAATCAGCCCCAGCATTTT.

In its sample, this clonotype was seen many times. The chain uses TRBV7-9 and TRBJ2-7; 9 positions match TRBD2. Germline CDR1 SEHNR, CDR2 FQNEAQ (reference sequence). J lost 6 bases, V lost 6 bases, and 6 bases had no gene match. The CDR3 is made up of 13 amino acids. CDR3 sequence (DNA): TGTGCCAGCAGGGCTAATAGCGGGGGCGAGCAGTACTTC. The encoded protein is CASRANSGGEQYF.

This clonotype appeared a few times. The chain carries TRBV19 and TRBJ2-2; D unresolved. CDR1 is LNHDA and CDR2 is SQIVND in the germline V gene (reference sequence). This CDR3 has 15 amino acids. Deletions cut 5 bases from V and 1 base from J, with 11 bases between. The CDR3 sequence: CASSRQGKNTGELFF. CDR3 nucleotide sequence: TGTGCCAGTAGTCGGCAAGGGAAGAACACCGGGGAGCTGTTTTTT.

The V gene is TRBV29-1, the J gene TRBJ1-2, with D maybe TRBD1 (5 bases). Per germline, CDR1 SQVTM and CDR2 ANQGSEA. The CDR3 has 12 residues. Trimming pared 6 bases from V and 4 bases from J, leaving 12 bases between. CDR3 amino acids: CSVNLQAYGYTF. The CDR3 coding sequence is TGCAGCGTCAACTTACAGGCCTATGGCTACACCTTC.

This clonotype was found many times. This chain joins TRBV7-9 and TRBJ2-7; 10 nucleotides match TRBD2. V shed 5 bases, J shed 7 bases, and the junction held 11 bases outside the gene matches. CDR3 length equals 15 residues. Germline values: CDR1 SEHNR, CDR2 FQNEAQ (reference sequence). The CDR3 bases are TGTGCCAGCAGCGAGACCCTAGCGGGAGATCGAGAGCAGTACTTC. Its translation is CASSETLAGDREQYF.

This clonotype was seen at least ten times. For the CDR3, the DNA is TGTGCCAGCAGTTCCACAGGGAGAAGAGGCTACACCTTC. It translates to CASSSTGRRGYTF. The J gene is TRBJ1-2, the V gene TRBV6-2 or TRBV6-3; TRBD1 might be the D (6 bases). Germline V CDR1 and CDR2: MNHEY, SVGEGT. V lost 4 bases to trimming and J lost 8 bases, with 14 bases between them. This CDR3 is built from 13 residues.

This clonotype was counted ten times or more. The chain combines TRBV7-8 with TRBJ2-7; 11 bases align to TRBD2. The CDR3 length is 15 residues. Losses at the gene ends were 6 bases for V and 2 bases for J; bases not matched to a gene: 6. The germline gives CDR1 SGHVS, CDR2 FQNEAQ. The CDR3 sequence: CASSLGLAETYEQYF. The CDR3 coding sequence is TGTGCCAGCAGTTTGGGACTAGCGGAGACCTACGAGCAGTACTTC.

This clonotype was detected many times. This chain links TRBV7-8 with TRBJ2-2, with TRBD1 as a possible D gene (6 bases). The CDR3 has 15 residues. CDR1 SGHVS and CDR2 FQNEAQ come from the germline V gene. Trimming cost V 1 base and J 5 bases, with 11 bases left between them. CDR3 DNA: TGTGCCAGCAGCTTAGGGGCAGGGGTTACCGGGGAGCTGTTTTTT. Its translation: CASSLGAGVTGELFF.

The chain employs TRBV15 and TRBJ2-4, with no clear D. CDR3 length equals 13 residues. Per germline, CDR1 LNHNV and CDR2 YYDKDF (reference sequence). Trimming left V 0 bases short and J 7 bases short, with 7 bases between. This CDR3 is CATSRDKFNIQYF. CDR3 nucleotides: TGTGCCACCAGCAGAGACAAGTTCAACATTCAGTACTTC.

This clonotype was counted ten times or more. The chain uses TRBV4-1 and TRBJ2-7, with D perhaps TRBD2 (5 bases). Germline-derived CDR1 and CDR2 are MGHRA and YSYEKL. The CDR3 consists of 16 residues. V lost 2 bases to trimming and J lost 1 base, with 15 bases between them. The CDR3 DNA reads as TGCGCCAGCAGCCAACCGGTGAGCGGCAAATCCTACGAGCAGTACTTC. It yields the protein CASSQPVSGKSYEQYF.

The sample holds many counts of this clonotype. The chain is built from TRBV20-1 and TRBJ2-7; 7 nucleotides line up with TRBD2. The CDR3 covers 15 residues. Germline V gene lookup returns CDR1 DFQATT and CDR2 SNEGSKA (reference sequence). V gave up 1 base and J gave up 1 base; unmatched junction bases: 7. The CDR3 DNA follows: TGCAGTGCTAGAGCCCCGACTAGCTTATCCTACGAGCAGTACTTC. Translated: CSARAPTSLSYEQYF.